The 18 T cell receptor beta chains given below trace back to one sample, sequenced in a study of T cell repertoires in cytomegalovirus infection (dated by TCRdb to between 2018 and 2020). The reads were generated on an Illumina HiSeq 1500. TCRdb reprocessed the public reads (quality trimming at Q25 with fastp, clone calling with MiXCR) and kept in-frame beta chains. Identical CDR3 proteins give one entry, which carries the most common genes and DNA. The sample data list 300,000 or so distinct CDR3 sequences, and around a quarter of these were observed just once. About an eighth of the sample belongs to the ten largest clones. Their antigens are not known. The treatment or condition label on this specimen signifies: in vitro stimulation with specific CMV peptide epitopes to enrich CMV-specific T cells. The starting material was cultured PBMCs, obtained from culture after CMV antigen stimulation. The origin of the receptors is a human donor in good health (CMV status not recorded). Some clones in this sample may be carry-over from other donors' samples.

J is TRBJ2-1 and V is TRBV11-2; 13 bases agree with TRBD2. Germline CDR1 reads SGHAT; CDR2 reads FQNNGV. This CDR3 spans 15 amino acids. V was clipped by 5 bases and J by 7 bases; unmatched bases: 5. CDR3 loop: CASSATSGRFNEQFF. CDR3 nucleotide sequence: TGTGCCAGCAGCGCGACTAGCGGGAGGTTTAATGAGCAGTTCTTC. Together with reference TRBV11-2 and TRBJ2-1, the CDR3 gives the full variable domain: EAGVAQSPRYKIIEKRQSVAFWCNPISGHATLYWYQQILGQGPKLLIQFQNNGVVDDSQLPKDRFSAERLKGVDSTLKIQPAKLEDSAVYLCASSATSGRFNEQFFGPGTRLTVL.

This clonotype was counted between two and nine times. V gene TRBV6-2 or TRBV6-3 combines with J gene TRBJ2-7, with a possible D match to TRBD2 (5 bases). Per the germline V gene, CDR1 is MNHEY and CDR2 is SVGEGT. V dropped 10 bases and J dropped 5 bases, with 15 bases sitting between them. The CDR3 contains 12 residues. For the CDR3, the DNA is TGTGCCACTTCGCGGGTCCCCAACGAGCAGTACTTC. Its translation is CATSRVPNEQYF.

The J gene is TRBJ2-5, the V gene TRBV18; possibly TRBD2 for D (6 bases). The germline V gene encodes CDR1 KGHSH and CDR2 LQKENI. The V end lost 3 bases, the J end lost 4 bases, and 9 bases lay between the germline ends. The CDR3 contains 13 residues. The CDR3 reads CASSPSGGETQYF. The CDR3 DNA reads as TGTGCCAGCTCACCGTCCGGGGGAGAGACCCAGTACTTC.

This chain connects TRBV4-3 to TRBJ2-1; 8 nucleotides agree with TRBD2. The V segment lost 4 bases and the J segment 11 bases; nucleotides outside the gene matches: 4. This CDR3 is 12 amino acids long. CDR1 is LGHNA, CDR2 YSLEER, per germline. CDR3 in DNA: TGCGCCAGCAGCCCGGGACTAGGGCAGCAGTTCTTC. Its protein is CASSPGLGQQFF.

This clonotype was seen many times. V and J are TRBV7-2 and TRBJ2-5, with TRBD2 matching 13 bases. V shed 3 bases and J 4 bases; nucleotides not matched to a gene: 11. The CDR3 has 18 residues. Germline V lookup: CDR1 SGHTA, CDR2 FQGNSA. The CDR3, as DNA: TGTGCCAGCAGCTTGACACTAGCGGGAGGGCCCAAGGGAGAGACCCAGTACTTC. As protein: CASSLTLAGGPKGETQYF.

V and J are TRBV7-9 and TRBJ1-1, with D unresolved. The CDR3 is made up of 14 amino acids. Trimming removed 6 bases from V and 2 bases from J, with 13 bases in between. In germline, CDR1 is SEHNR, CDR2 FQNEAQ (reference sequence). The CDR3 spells CASSRLGANTEAFF. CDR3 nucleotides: TGTGCCAGCAGTCGCCTGGGTGCTAACACTGAAGCTTTCTTT.

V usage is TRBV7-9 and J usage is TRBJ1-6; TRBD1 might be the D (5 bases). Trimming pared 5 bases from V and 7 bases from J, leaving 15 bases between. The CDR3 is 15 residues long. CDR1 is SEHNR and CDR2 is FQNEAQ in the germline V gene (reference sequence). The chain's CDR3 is CASSPKGPQNSPLHF. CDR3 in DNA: TGTGCCAGCAGCCCAAAGGGACCGCAAAATTCACCCCTCCACTTT.

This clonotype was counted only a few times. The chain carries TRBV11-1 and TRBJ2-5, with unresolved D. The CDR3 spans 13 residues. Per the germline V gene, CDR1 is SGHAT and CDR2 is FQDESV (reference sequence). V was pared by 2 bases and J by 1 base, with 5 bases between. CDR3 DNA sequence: TGTGCCAGCAGCTTACGTCCCCAAGAGACCCAGTACTTC. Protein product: CASSLRPQETQYF. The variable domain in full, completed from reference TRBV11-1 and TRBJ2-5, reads EAEVAQSPRYKITEKSQAVAFWCDPISGHATLYWYRQILGQGPELLVQFQDESVVDDSQLPKDRFSAERLKGVDSTLKIQPAELGDSAMYLCASSLRPQETQYFGPGTRLLVL.

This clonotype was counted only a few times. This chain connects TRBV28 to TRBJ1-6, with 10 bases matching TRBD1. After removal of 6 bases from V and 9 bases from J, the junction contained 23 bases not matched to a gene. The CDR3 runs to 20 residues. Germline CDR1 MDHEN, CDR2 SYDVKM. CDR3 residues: CASSILGQGTSPRLVSPLHF. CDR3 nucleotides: TGTGCCAGCAGCATATTGGGACAGGGGACCTCGCCTAGGCTTGTTTCACCCCTCCACTTT.

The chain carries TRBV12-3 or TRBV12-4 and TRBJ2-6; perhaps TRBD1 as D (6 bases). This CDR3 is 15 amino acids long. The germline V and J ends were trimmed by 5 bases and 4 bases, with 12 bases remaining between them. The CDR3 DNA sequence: TGTGCCAGCAGTCAACTGGGGGCAGGGGCCAACGTCCTGACTTTC. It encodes CASSQLGAGANVLTF.

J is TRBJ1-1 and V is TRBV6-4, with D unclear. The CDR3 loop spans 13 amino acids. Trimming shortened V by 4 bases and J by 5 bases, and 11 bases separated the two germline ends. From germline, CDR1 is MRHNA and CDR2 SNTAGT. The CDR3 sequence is CASSVGEATEAFF. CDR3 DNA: TGTGCCAGCAGTGTCGGGGAGGCGACTGAAGCTTTCTTT.

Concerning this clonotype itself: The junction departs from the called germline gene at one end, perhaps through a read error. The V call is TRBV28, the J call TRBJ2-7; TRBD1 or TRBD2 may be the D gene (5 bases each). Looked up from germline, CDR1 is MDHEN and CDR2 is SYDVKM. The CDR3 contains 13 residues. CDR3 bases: TGTGCCAGCAGTTCCCGGGGCATATACGAGCAGTGCTTC. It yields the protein CASSSRGIYEQCF.

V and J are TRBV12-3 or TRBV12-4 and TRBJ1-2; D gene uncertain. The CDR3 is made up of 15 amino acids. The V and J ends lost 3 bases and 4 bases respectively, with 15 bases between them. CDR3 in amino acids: CASSFSGVVSYGYTF. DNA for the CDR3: TGTGCCAGCAGTTTCTCTGGGGTGGTGAGCTATGGCTACACCTTC.

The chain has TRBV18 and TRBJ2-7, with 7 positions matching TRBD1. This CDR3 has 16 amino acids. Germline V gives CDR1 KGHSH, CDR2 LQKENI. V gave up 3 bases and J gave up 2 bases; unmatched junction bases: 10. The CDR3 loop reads CASSPHETGITYEQYF. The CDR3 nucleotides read TGTGCCAGCTCACCCCACGAGACAGGGATTACCTACGAGCAGTACTTC.

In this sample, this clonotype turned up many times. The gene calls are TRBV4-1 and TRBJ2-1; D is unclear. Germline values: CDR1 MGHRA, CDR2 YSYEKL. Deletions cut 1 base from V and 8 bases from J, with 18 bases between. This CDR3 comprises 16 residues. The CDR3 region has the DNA TGCGCCAGCAGCCAAGCTAATCTAGTGGTCCTGGATGAGCAGTTCTTC. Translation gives CASSQANLVVLDEQFF.

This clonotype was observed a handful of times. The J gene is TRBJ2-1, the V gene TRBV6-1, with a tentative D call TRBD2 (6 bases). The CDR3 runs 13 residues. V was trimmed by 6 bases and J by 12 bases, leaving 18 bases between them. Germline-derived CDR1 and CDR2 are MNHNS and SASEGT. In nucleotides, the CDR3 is TGTGCCAGCAGCGAATTTCTAGCGCAAGGGCAGTTCTTC. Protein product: CASSEFLAQGQFF.

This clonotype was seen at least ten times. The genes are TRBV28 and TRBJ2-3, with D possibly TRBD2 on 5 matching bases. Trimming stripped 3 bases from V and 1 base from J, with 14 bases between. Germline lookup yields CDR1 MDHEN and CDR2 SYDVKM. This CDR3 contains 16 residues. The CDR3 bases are TGTGCCAGCAGTTTGAGGCGGGCGAAAGGCACAGATACGCAGTATTTT. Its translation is CASSLRRAKGTDTQYF.

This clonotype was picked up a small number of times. The CDR3 region is CASSSRQSSGNTIYF. The CDR3 DNA follows: TGTGCCAGTAGTAGCCGACAGAGCTCTGGAAACACCATATATTTT. V is TRBV19 and J is TRBJ1-3; possible D gene TRBD1, 5 bases. The germline CDR1 and CDR2 sequences are LNHDA and SQIVND (reference sequence). V was trimmed by 4 bases and J by 0 bases, leaving 10 bases between them. CDR3 length: 15 amino acids.